The clone carrying this T cell receptor (beta chain) has more than one count but fewer than ten. Its matching antigen is unknown. The sample originates from a study of metastatic and nonmetastatic thyroid tumors. As for the study in general: Across peripheral blood and tumor or nodule tissue samples taken from malignant and benign thyroid patients, the repertoires were compared with one another. Regarding the study as a whole: In both blood and tumor samples, TCR beta diversity was reported significantly higher for malignant than benign nodules.

Thyroid surgery was preceded by no treatment in any patient. The CDR3 totals 15 residues. Germline V CDR1 and CDR2: MGHDK, SYGVNS. V was clipped by 9 bases and J by 2 bases, with 17 bases between them. With MiXCR, TCRdb called clones anew from the PCR reads. This repertoire shows about 24,000 clones, around 21% found once; its top ten account for just over 7.5%. Sequenced sample: blood. The receptor was derived from a female donor with papillary thyroid cancer or a benign thyroid nodule (not recorded which). Some clones in this sample may be carry-over from other donors' samples. The chain links TRBV25-1 to TRBJ1-5; D gene ambiguous. In DNA form, the CDR3 reads TGTGCCAGTAGTTACGGGTCAGACGGCAATCAGCCCCAGCATTTT. Protein product: CASSYGSDGNQPQHF.